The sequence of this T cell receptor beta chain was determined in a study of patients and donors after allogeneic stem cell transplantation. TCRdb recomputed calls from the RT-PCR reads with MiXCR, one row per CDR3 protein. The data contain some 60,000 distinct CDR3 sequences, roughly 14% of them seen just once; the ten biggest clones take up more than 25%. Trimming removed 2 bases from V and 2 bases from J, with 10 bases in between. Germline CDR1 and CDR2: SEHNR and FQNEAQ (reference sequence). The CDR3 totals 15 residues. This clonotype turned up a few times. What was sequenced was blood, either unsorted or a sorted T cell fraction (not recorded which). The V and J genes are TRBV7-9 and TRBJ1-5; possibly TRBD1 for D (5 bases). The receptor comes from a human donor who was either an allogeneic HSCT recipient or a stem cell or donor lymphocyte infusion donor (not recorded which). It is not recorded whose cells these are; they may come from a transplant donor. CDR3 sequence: CASSLQGEGNQPQHF. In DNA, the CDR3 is TGTGCCAGCAGCTTACAGGGAGAAGGCAATCAGCCCCAGCATTTT.